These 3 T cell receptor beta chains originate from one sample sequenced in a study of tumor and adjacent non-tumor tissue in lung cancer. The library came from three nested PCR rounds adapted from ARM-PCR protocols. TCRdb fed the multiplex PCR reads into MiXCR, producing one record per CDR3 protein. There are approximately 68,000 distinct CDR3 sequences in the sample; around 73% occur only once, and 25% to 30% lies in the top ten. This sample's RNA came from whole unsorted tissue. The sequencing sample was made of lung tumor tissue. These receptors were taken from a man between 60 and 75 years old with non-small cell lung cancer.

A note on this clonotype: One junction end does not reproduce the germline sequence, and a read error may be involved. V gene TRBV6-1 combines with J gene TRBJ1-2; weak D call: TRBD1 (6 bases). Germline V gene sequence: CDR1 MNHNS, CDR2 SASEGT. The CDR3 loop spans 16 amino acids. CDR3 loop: CDSSEFVGGRERGYTF. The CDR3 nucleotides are TGTGACAGCAGTGAATTTGTAGGGGGACGAGAGAGAGGTTACACCTTC.

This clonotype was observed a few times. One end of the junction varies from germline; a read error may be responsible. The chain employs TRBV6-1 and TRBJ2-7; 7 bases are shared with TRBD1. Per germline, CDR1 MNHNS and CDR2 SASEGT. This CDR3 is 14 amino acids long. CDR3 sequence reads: CASSDPGTEYEQYF. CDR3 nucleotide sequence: TGTGCCAGCAGTGATCCCGGGACAGAATACGAGCAATACTTC.

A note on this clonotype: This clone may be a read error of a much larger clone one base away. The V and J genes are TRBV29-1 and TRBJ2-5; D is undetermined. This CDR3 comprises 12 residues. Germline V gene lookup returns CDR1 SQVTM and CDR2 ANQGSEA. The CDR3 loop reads CSGCYWQEAQYF. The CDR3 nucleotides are TGCAGCGGTTGCTATTGGCAAGAGGCCCAGTACTTC.